What follows are 5 T cell receptor beta chains derived from one specimen sequenced in a study of OX40 agonist ivuxolimab in advanced cancers. Profiling relied on immunoSEQ multiplex PCR, and the TCRdb table lists in-frame clones only, not all of them. The table lists 50,000 to 65,000 clones, over 90% of them singletons. This specimen consisted of CD4+ or CD8+ T cells sorted from blood, obtained in a trial of the OX40 agonist ivuxolimab. The receptors derive from an adult with an advanced solid tumor such as melanoma, head and neck, liver or kidney cancer.

This chain connects TRBV7-2 to TRBJ2-7; 9 positions agree with TRBD2. The CDR3 sequence is 16 residues long. In germline, CDR1 is SGHTA, CDR2 FQGNSA. V was clipped by 0 bases and J by 2 bases; unmatched bases: 5. Here the CDR3 reads CASSLAGGLATYEQYF. The DNA of the CDR3 is TGTGCCAGCAGCTTAGCAGGAGGACTAGCGACCTACGAGCAGTACTTC.

The J gene is TRBJ1-2, the V gene TRBV11-2, with D maybe TRBD1 (6 bases). The V and J ends lost 1 base and 6 bases respectively, with 12 bases between them. Per germline, CDR1 SGHAT and CDR2 FQNNGV. The CDR3 runs to 14 residues. The CDR3 nucleotides read TGTGCCAGCAGCTTAGTGCGACAGGATCATGGCTACACCTTC. Translating it yields CASSLVRQDHGYTF.

V gene TRBV29-1 combines with J gene TRBJ2-1; 14 nucleotides align to TRBD2. CDR1 and CDR2 from the germline V gene are SQVTM and ANQGSEA. V gave up 1 base and J gave up 9 bases; unmatched junction bases: 5. There are 15 residues in the CDR3. Here the CDR3 DNA reads TGCAGCGTTGAAGGGAAGGGACTAGCGGGAGTTGAGCAGTTCTTC. Translating gives CSVEGKGLAGVEQFF.

This rearrangement joins TRBV29-1 to TRBJ2-5; TRBD2 aligns across 11 bases. V dropped 5 bases and J dropped 5; count of bases not matched to a gene: 7. Germline lookup yields CDR1 SQVTM and CDR2 ANQGSEA. The CDR3 totals 14 residues. CDR3 sequence reads: CSVTPLAGVETQYF. For the CDR3, the DNA is TGCAGCGTTACACCACTAGCGGGGGTGGAGACCCAGTACTTC.

This chain uses TRBV9 with TRBJ2-2; the D gene is possibly TRBD1 (6 bases). Germline CDR1 reads SGDLS; CDR2 reads YYNGEE. Trimming pared 0 bases from V and 5 bases from J, leaving 11 bases between. The CDR3 runs 15 residues. CDR3 coding DNA: TGTGCCAGCAGCGTAGGTACAGGGTGGACCGGGGAGCTGTTTTTT. This encodes CASSVGTGWTGELFF.